These 28 T cell receptor beta chains originate from one sample sequenced in a study of T cell responses to AZD1222 COVID-19 vaccine. Using immunoSEQ multiplex PCR, the repertoire was profiled, and TCRdb retains in-frame clones only, with some absent. The sample includes some 130,000 clones, approximately 85% of them seen just once. The input for sequencing was peripheral blood, taken on day 0 of AZD1222 vaccination. Source of these receptors: an adult in good health.

This rearrangement joins TRBV4-3 to TRBJ1-6; weak D call: TRBD1 (5 bases). Germline V gene lookup returns CDR1 LGHNA and CDR2 YSLEER. Trimming pared 0 bases from V and 9 bases from J, leaving 12 bases between. The CDR3 is 15 residues long. In DNA, the CDR3 is TGCGCCAGCAGCCAAGAAGCAGGGTTGTTTTCACCCCTCCACTTT. It is translated as CASSQEAGLFSPLHF.

CDR3 protein: CASSPVWGSMNTGELFF. Here the CDR3 DNA reads TGTGCCAGCAGCCCCGTGTGGGGCTCTATGAACACCGGGGAGCTGTTTTTT. This sequence joins TRBV5-6 and TRBJ2-2, with D possibly matching TRBD1 (5 bases). The V and J ends lost 4 bases and 1 base respectively, with 17 bases between them. This CDR3 is built from 17 residues. Germline V lookup: CDR1 SGHDT, CDR2 YYEEEE.

This clone was detected once. The gene calls are TRBV7-7 and TRBJ2-5; 12 positions agree with TRBD1. From germline, CDR1 is SSHAT and CDR2 FNYEAQ (reference sequence). The V and J ends lost 7 bases and 5 bases, in that order; junction bases with no gene match: 2. This CDR3 region has 13 residues. CDR3 DNA: TGTGCCAGCACGGGACAGGGGGCGGAGACCCAGTACTTC. Protein sequence: CASTGQGAETQYF.

There are a few counts of this clone. V is TRBV24-1 and J is TRBJ2-3; 14 nucleotides line up with TRBD2. J gave up 8 bases and V 9 bases, and 6 bases lay outside the gene matches. CDR3 length: 14 amino acids. Germline V lookup: CDR1 KGHDR, CDR2 SFDVKD. The CDR3 sequence is CATGLAGGIATQYF. In nucleotides, the CDR3 is TGTGCCACCGGACTAGCGGGGGGAATTGCTACGCAGTATTTT.

J is TRBJ2-5 and V is TRBV4-1, with D possibly TRBD1 on 5 matching bases. Trimming stripped 5 bases from V and 5 bases from J, with 18 bases between. From germline, CDR1 is MGHRA and CDR2 YSYEKL. The CDR3 spans 15 residues. The CDR3 protein is CASSYQGWGGETQYF. DNA of the CDR3: TGCGCCAGCAGCTATCAAGGTTGGGGCGGCGAGACCCAGTACTTC.

This chain uses TRBV7-2 with TRBJ2-5; D tentatively fits TRBD1 or TRBD2 (5 bases each). The V gene lost 1 base and the J gene lost 5 bases, with 14 bases spanning the gap. The CDR3 runs 15 residues. Germline CDR1 reads SGHTA; CDR2 reads FQGNSA. The chain's CDR3 is CASSLEGTRRETQYF. The CDR3 nucleotides read TGTGCCAGCAGCTTAGAAGGGACCAGGAGGGAGACCCAGTACTTC.

The chain is built from TRBV6-5 and TRBJ1-2; D might be TRBD1 (6 bases). With 6 bases removed from V and 5 bases from J, the gap between germline ends came to 13 bases. This CDR3 has 13 residues. CDR1 MNHEY and CDR2 SVGAGI come from the germline V gene. CDR3: CASRTDSGYGYTF. Written as DNA, the CDR3 is TGTGCCAGCAGAACGGACAGTGGATATGGCTACACCTTC.

This clone was found once. CDR3 region: CASSRTGQPQHF. For the CDR3, the DNA is TGTGCCAGCAGCCGGACGGGGCAGCCCCAGCATTTT. V is TRBV7-9 and J is TRBJ1-5; D gene uncertain. This CDR3 is built from 12 residues. Germline V CDR1 and CDR2: SEHNR, FQNEAQ (reference sequence). V was pared by 5 bases and J by 7 bases, with 9 bases between.

This clone was counted between two and nine times. V gene TRBV5-6 combines with J gene TRBJ2-2; 12 nucleotides align to TRBD2. CDR1 and CDR2 (germline): SGHDT, YYEEEE. V lost 4 bases, J lost 5 bases, and 3 bases stayed unmatched. The CDR3 sequence is 15 residues long. In DNA form, the CDR3 reads TGTGCCAGCAGCAAAGGACTAGCGGGGACCGGGGAGCTGTTTTTT. Amino acids: CASSKGLAGTGELFF.

The sample holds one count of this clone. V and J are TRBV2 and TRBJ1-5, with D uncertain. Germline V CDR1 and CDR2: SNHLY, FYNNEI. V dropped 4 bases and J dropped 7 bases, with 14 bases sitting between them. The CDR3 consists of 14 residues. CDR3 coding DNA: TGTGCCAGCAGTGTCTTGGCAGGCCGGCAGCCCCAGCATTTT. This encodes CASSVLAGRQPQHF.

This chain joins TRBV4-3 and TRBJ2-3; 9 positions agree with TRBD2. The CDR3 loop spans 18 amino acids. Germline V CDR1 and CDR2: LGHNA, YSLEER. The V segment lost 0 bases and the J segment 4 bases; nucleotides outside the gene matches: 11. The DNA of the CDR3 is TGCGCCAGCAGCCAAGATACCGCGGGAGGGACAGTGTCAGATACGCAGTATTTT. Its protein is CASSQDTAGGTVSDTQYF.

CDR3: CASSLDEGTHTEAFF. The CDR3 bases are TGTGCCAGCAGCTTAGACGAGGGGACTCACACTGAAGCTTTCTTT. The genes are TRBV7-9 and TRBJ1-1, with D possibly matching TRBD1 (5 bases). The germline CDR1 and CDR2 sequences are SEHNR and FQNEAQ (reference sequence). V lost 1 base to trimming and J lost 3 bases, with 12 bases between them. This CDR3 is built from 15 residues. Full variable domain (missing parts from reference TRBV7-9 and TRBJ1-1): DTGVSQNPRHKITKRGQNVTFRCDPISEHNRLYWYRQTLGQGPEFLTYFQNEAQLEKSRLLSDRFSAERPKGSFSTLEIQRTEQGDSAMYLCASSLDEGTHTEAFFGQGTRLTVV.

The chain is built from TRBV2 and TRBJ1-4, with D possibly being TRBD1 (6 bases). The germline V gene encodes CDR1 SNHLY and CDR2 FYNNEI. V dropped 0 bases and J dropped 7 bases, with 12 bases sitting between them. This CDR3 is 15 amino acids long. CDR3 DNA sequence: TGTGCCAGCAGTGAAGCGCTTAGAGGGGGTGAAAAACTGTTTTTT. It codes for CASSEALRGGEKLFF.

The chain is built from TRBV4-1 and TRBJ1-5; no reliable D call. V lost 2 bases and J 5 bases, leaving 10 bases between the germline ends. This CDR3 has 14 amino acids. Germline V gene lookup returns CDR1 MGHRA and CDR2 YSYEKL. CDR3 in DNA: TGCGCCAGCAGCCAATCAGGAGCTTATCAGCCCCAGCATTTT. Encoded protein: CASSQSGAYQPQHF.

The V call is TRBV3-1 (or the pseudogene TRBV3-2), the J call TRBJ2-2, with TRBD2 matching 8 bases. The CDR3 is 18 amino acids. V was clipped by 0 bases and J by 7 bases; unmatched bases: 13. Looked up from germline, CDR1 is LGHDT and CDR2 is YNNKEL (reference sequence). The chain's CDR3 is CASSQDSRGGTYNGELFF. CDR3 nucleotides: TGTGCCAGCAGCCAAGATTCCCGCGGGGGGACTTACAACGGGGAGCTGTTTTTT.

The CDR3 nucleotides are TGCGCCAGCAGCTTGGGGTCGGATACGCAGTATTTT. Translation: CASSLGSDTQYF. The V and J genes are TRBV5-1 and TRBJ2-3; D is undetermined. Deletions cut 0 bases from V and 6 bases from J, with 5 bases between. Germline V gives CDR1 SGHRS, CDR2 YFSETQ. The CDR3 runs to 12 residues.

The chain is built from TRBV14 and TRBJ2-7, with D unresolved. Germline values: CDR1 SGHDN, CDR2 FVKESK. Trimming removed 7 bases at V and 0 bases at J, with 10 bases between. The CDR3 extends over 13 amino acids. The CDR3 here is CASNKVSSYEQYF. Written as DNA, the CDR3 is TGTGCCAGCAATAAGGTGAGCTCCTACGAGCAGTACTTC.

A single count supports this clone. This sequence joins TRBV19 and TRBJ1-5; no clear D. This CDR3 region has 18 residues. The V end lost 3 bases, the J end lost 0 bases, and 18 bases lay between the germline ends. CDR1 and CDR2 from the germline V gene are LNHDA and SQIVND (reference sequence). CDR3: CASSISDWNSYSNQPQHF. The CDR3 DNA reads TGTGCCAGTAGTATCTCGGACTGGAATTCTTATAGCAATCAGCCCCAGCATTTT.

V usage is TRBV3-1 (or the pseudogene TRBV3-2) and J usage is TRBJ2-7; 11 bases map to TRBD2. Germline trimming cut 0 bases from V and 0 bases from J; bases unmatched to any gene: 16. This CDR3 is 21 amino acids long. From germline, CDR1 is LGHDT and CDR2 YNNKEL (reference sequence). DNA of the CDR3: TGTGCCAGCAGCCAAGAAAGACTCTCCCCCCTCACTAGCGGGAGCTCCTACGAGCAGTACTTC. It codes for CASSQERLSPLTSGSSYEQYF.

The chain links TRBV11-3 to TRBJ1-1, with D possibly matching TRBD1 (5 bases). This CDR3 comprises 12 residues. The germline V and J ends were trimmed by 3 bases and 11 bases, with 13 bases remaining between them. CDR1 and CDR2 from the germline V gene are SGHNT and YENEEA. DNA for the CDR3: TGTGCCAGCAGCTTCCTCGGGGGAATGGCTTTCTTT. It encodes CASSFLGGMAFF.

This chain uses TRBV24-1 with TRBJ2-5, with 9 bases that match TRBD1. This CDR3 contains 14 residues. With V trimmed by 7 bases and J by 5 bases, 7 bases remained unmatched. Germline CDR1 is KGHDR and CDR2 is SFDVKD. CDR3 nucleotide sequence: TGTGCCACCAGCCTACAGGGGGCAGGGGAGACCCAGTACTTC. It translates to CATSLQGAGETQYF.

The count of this clone is one. The V and J genes are TRBV6-1 and TRBJ1-1; D is unclear. Germline CDR1 reads MNHNS; CDR2 reads SASEGT. The CDR3 extends over 14 amino acids. The V end was cut by 3 bases, the J end by 4 bases, with 12 bases between. The CDR3 sequence: CASSDARGSTEAFF. For the CDR3, the DNA is TGTGCCAGCAGTGACGCTCGAGGTTCCACTGAAGCTTTCTTT.

This CDR3 is CASSPMAYYGYTF. The CDR3 DNA reads as TGTGCCAGCAGCCCTATGGCATACTATGGCTACACCTTC. V usage is TRBV11-2 and J usage is TRBJ1-2; no definite D call. CDR3 length: 13 residues. Trimming pared 5 bases from V and 3 bases from J, leaving 10 bases between. CDR1 is SGHAT and CDR2 is FQNNGV in the germline V gene.

V usage is TRBV7-6 and J usage is TRBJ1-2; 8 bases agree with TRBD1. This CDR3 has 13 amino acids. Germline V gene lookup returns CDR1 SGHVS and CDR2 FNYEAQ. V lost 3 bases, J lost 8 bases, and 5 bases stayed unmatched. The DNA of the CDR3 is TGTGCCAGCAGCTTCTCCGGGGACAGGGGCTACACCTTC. This translates into CASSFSGDRGYTF.

The chain recombines TRBV6-2 or TRBV6-3 with TRBJ2-5; TRBD1 agrees at 11 bases. This CDR3 has 17 residues. Germline V gene lookup returns CDR1 MNHEY and CDR2 SVGEGT. J was trimmed by 6 bases and V by 4 bases; bases with no gene match: 13. The CDR3: CASSSNPGQGVKKTQYF. The CDR3 DNA sequence: TGTGCCAGCAGTTCGAATCCGGGACAGGGGGTTAAAAAGACCCAGTACTTC.

This clone was seen a single time. J is TRBJ2-7 and V is TRBV7-2, with TRBD1 matching over 7 bases. Trimming removed 5 bases from V and 5 bases from J; junction bases left unmatched: 12. Per the germline V gene, CDR1 is SGHTA and CDR2 is FQGNSA. The CDR3 totals 15 residues. In DNA, the CDR3 is TGTGCCAGCAGCCTAAGACAGGGTATCGGCCACGAGCAGTACTTC. It specifies CASSLRQGIGHEQYF.

The genes are TRBV12-5 and TRBJ1-1, with D tentatively TRBD1 (5 bases). Deletions cut 4 bases from V and 4 bases from J, with 10 bases between. The CDR3 runs to 13 residues. Germline lookup yields CDR1 LGHNT and CDR2 FRNRAP. Here the CDR3 DNA reads TGTGCTAGTGGTTGGGACGGGGGCACTGAAGCTTTCTTT. Translating it yields CASGWDGGTEAFF. The full variable domain, rest sourced from reference TRBV12-5 and TRBJ1-1, is DARVTQTPRHKVTEMGQEVTMRCQPILGHNTVFWYRQTMMQGLELLAYFRNRAPLDDSGMPKDRFSAEMPDATLATLKIQPSEPRDSAVYFCASGWDGGTEAFFGQGTRLTVV.

The genes are TRBV9 and TRBJ2-3; D unclear. This CDR3 is built from 14 residues. Germline lookup yields CDR1 SGDLS and CDR2 YYNGEE. Trimming cost V 4 bases and J 2 bases, with 11 bases left between them. The CDR3 bases are TGTGCCAGCAGCCGACCCGGATCCACAGATACGCAGTATTTT. Its translation: CASSRPGSTDTQYF.